These 14 T cell receptor beta chains originate from one sample sequenced in a study of blood T cell repertoires in COVID-19. Produced via immunoSEQ multiplex PCR; TCRdb's table is partial and in-frame only. The table includes about 340,000 clones, 83% detected once. Sequenced input: peripheral blood. These receptors all come from a man aged 30-40 years with active or convalescent COVID-19.

In this sample, this clone turned up a few times. The chain uses TRBV7-2 and TRBJ2-2; 11 bases are shared with TRBD2. V was clipped by 4 bases and J by 5 bases; unmatched bases: 6. Germline V gene sequence: CDR1 SGHTA, CDR2 FQGNSA. CDR3 length: 16 residues. The chain's CDR3 is CASSSLAGGPTGELFF. CDR3 bases: TGTGCCAGCAGCTCCTTAGCGGGGGGGCCAACCGGGGAGCTGTTTTTT.

The J gene is TRBJ1-2, the V gene TRBV14, with 7 bases that match TRBD1. Per the germline V gene, CDR1 is SGHDN and CDR2 is FVKESK. V trimming: 4 bases; J trimming: 8 bases; junction bases outside the gene matches: 7. The CDR3 has 13 residues. CDR3 residues: CASSLTGRRGYTF. CDR3 nucleotides: TGTGCCAGCAGCCTGACAGGGCGCCGGGGCTACACCTTC.

The chain uses TRBV6-2 or TRBV6-3 and TRBJ1-6; D gene ambiguous. The V gene lost 2 bases and the J gene lost 7 bases, with 9 bases spanning the gap. Germline V CDR1 and CDR2: MNHEY, SVGEGT. The CDR3 sequence is 14 residues long. The CDR3 region is CASSYGQANSPLHF. The CDR3 coding sequence is TGTGCCAGCAGTTACGGGCAGGCGAATTCACCCCTCCACTTT.

The chain joins TRBV7-9 to TRBJ2-1; TRBD2 is a possible D gene (6 bases). V dropped 1 base and J dropped 9 bases, with 22 bases sitting between them. Germline assignment: CDR1 SEHNR and CDR2 FQNEAQ (reference sequence). The CDR3 consists of 17 residues. In DNA, the CDR3 is TGTGCCAGCAGCTTAGAGTGGGGGGAGTCTACATTGGGTGAGCAGTTCTTC. Its translation: CASSLEWGESTLGEQFF.

V gene TRBV18 combines with J gene TRBJ1-1; TRBD1 matches at 9 bases. The germline V gene encodes CDR1 KGHSH and CDR2 LQKENI. The CDR3 length is 13 residues. The J segment lost 4 bases and the V segment lost 3 bases, leaving 0 bases of the junction unmatched. Written as DNA, the CDR3 is TGTGCCAGCTCACCGGGACAGGGCACTGAAGCTTTCTTT. Translating gives CASSPGQGTEAFF.

This chain links TRBV28 with TRBJ2-1, with D possibly TRBD2 on 6 matching bases. The CDR3 totals 11 residues. The germline V and J ends were trimmed by 3 bases and 12 bases, with 9 bases remaining between them. Germline V lookup: CDR1 MDHEN, CDR2 SYDVKM. DNA of the CDR3: TGTGCCAGCAGTTTCGCCGGGGGGCAGTTCTTC. Encoded protein: CASSFAGGQFF.

The V call is TRBV14, the J call TRBJ1-2; possibly TRBD1 for D (6 bases). The V end lost 0 bases, the J end lost 4 bases, and 12 bases lay between the germline ends. The CDR3 runs to 15 residues. Germline V lookup: CDR1 SGHDN, CDR2 FVKESK. The CDR3 sequence is CASSQDRTDLYGYTF. Written as DNA, the CDR3 is TGTGCCAGCAGCCAAGATAGGACAGATCTCTATGGCTACACCTTC.

V and J are TRBV19 and TRBJ1-5; possibly TRBD1 for D (5 bases). V lost 5 bases and J 6 bases, leaving 14 bases between the germline ends. CDR1 is LNHDA, CDR2 SQIVND, per germline (reference sequence). The CDR3 has 14 amino acids. The DNA for the CDR3 is TGTGCCAGTAGTTTCCCCGGGGGGAGTCAGCCCCAGCATTTT. Translating it yields CASSFPGGSQPQHF.

The rearrangement joins TRBV7-6 to TRBJ2-3; possibly TRBD1 for D (7 bases). V gave up 4 bases and J gave up 11 bases, with 16 bases separating them. Germline assignment: CDR1 SGHVS and CDR2 FNYEAQ. The CDR3 sequence is 13 residues long. The CDR3 region is CASSSQGGGMQYF. The CDR3, as DNA: TGTGCCAGCAGCTCGCAGGGGGGCGGGATGCAGTATTTT.

About this clone itself: The same CDR3 is also encoded by other DNA sequences in this sample. The J gene is TRBJ2-3, the V gene TRBV7-2; D is uncertain. Germline CDR1 reads SGHTA; CDR2 reads FQGNSA. This CDR3 contains 12 residues. Trimming took off 5 bases at V and 2 bases at J, with 5 bases between the two ends. The CDR3 DNA reads as TGTGCCAGCAGCCTATACACAGATACGCAGTATTTT. Its translation is CASSLYTDTQYF.

The chain carries TRBV11-2 and TRBJ1-1; D not certain. There are 14 residues in the CDR3. CDR1 and CDR2 (germline): SGHAT, FQNNGV. V lost 1 base, J lost 5 bases, and 11 bases lay in between. CDR3 residues: CASSLGGRRTEAFF. As DNA, the CDR3 is TGTGCCAGCAGCTTAGGAGGGAGGAGGACTGAAGCTTTCTTT. Looking up the rest from reference TRBV11-2 and TRBJ1-1 gives the full variable domain: EAGVAQSPRYKIIEKRQSVAFWCNPISGHATLYWYQQILGQGPKLLIQFQNNGVVDDSQLPKDRFSAERLKGVDSTLKIQPAKLEDSAVYLCASSLGGRRTEAFFGQGTRLTVV.

The chain carries TRBV24-1 and TRBJ2-3; D is ambiguous. Trimming left V 3 bases short and J 1 base short, with 13 bases between. Looked up from germline, CDR1 is KGHDR and CDR2 is SFDVKD. This CDR3 region has 16 residues. CDR3 nucleotides: TGTGCCACCAGTGATCCAGGTGTCTCGGGCACAGATACGCAGTATTTT. It translates to CATSDPGVSGTDTQYF.

CDR3 residues: CSAGATGGYGYTF. CDR3 nucleotide sequence: TGCAGCGCGGGAGCCACAGGGGGCTATGGCTACACCTTC. The chain links TRBV29-1 to TRBJ1-2; TRBD1 matches 8 bases. The CDR3 covers 13 residues. V lost 7 bases and J lost 4; bases outside the gene matches: 8. The germline V gene has CDR1 SQVTM and CDR2 ANQGSEA.

CDR3 sequence: CASSVRREDSGNTIYF. CDR3 sequence (DNA): TGTGCCAGCAGCGTACGACGGGAAGACTCTGGAAACACCATATATTTT. This chain uses TRBV9 with TRBJ1-3; D gene unclear. From germline, CDR1 is SGDLS and CDR2 YYNGEE. V lost 1 base and J 0 bases, leaving 11 bases between the germline ends. This CDR3 has 16 amino acids.